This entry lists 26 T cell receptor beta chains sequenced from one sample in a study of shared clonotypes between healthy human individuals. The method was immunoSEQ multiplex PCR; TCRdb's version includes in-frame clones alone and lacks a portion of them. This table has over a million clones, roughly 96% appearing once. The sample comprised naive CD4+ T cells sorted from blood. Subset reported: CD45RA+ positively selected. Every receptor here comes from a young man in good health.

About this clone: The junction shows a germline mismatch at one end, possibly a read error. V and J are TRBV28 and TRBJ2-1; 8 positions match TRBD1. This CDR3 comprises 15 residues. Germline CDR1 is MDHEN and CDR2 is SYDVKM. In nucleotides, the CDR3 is TGTGCCAGCAGCTTACTATCAAGCCCCGGACAGGGAACGGTCTTC. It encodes CASSLLSSPGQGTVF. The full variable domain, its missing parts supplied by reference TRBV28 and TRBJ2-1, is DVKVTQSSRYLVKRTGEKVFLECVQDMDHENMFWYRQDPGLGLRLIYFSYDVKMKEKGDIPEGYSVSREKKERFSLILESASTNQTSMYLCASSLLSSPGQGTVFGPGTRLTVL.

The CDR3 sequence is CASSMDGTTGYTF. The CDR3 nucleotides read TGCGCCAGCAGCATGGACGGGACGACTGGCTACACCTTC. The chain has TRBV5-1 and TRBJ1-2; D possibly corresponds to TRBD1 (5 bases). CDR3 length equals 13 residues. CDR1 and CDR2 (germline): SGHRS, YFSETQ. Trimming left V 4 bases short and J 7 bases short, with 14 bases between.

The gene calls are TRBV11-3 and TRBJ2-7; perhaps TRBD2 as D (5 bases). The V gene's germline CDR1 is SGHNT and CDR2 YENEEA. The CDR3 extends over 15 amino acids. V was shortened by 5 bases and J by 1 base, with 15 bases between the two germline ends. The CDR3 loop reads CASSPGPPGSYEQYF. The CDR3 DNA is TGTGCCAGCAGCCCAGGACCCCCGGGGTCCTACGAGCAGTACTTC.

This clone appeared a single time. Here the CDR3 DNA reads TGTGCCAGCAGCCCTAGACCCTCGCAGTATCAGCCCCAGCATTTT. Protein: CASSPRPSQYQPQHF. V and J are TRBV7-2 and TRBJ1-5; D ambiguous. The germline V and J ends were trimmed by 5 bases and 5 bases, with 16 bases remaining between them. Per germline, CDR1 SGHTA and CDR2 FQGNSA. This CDR3 contains 15 residues.

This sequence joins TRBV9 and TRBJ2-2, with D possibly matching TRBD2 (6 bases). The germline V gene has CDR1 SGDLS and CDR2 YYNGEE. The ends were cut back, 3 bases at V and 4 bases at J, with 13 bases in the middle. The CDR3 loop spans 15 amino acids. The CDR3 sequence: CASSALARGTGELFF. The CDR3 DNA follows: TGTGCCAGCAGCGCCCTAGCGCGGGGCACCGGGGAGCTGTTTTTT.

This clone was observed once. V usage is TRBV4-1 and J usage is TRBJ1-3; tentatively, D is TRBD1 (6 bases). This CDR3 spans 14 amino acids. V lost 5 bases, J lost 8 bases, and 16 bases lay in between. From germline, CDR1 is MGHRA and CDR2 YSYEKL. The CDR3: CASSGEARGDTIYF. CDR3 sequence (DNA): TGCGCCAGCAGCGGAGAGGCCAGGGGTGACACCATATATTTT.

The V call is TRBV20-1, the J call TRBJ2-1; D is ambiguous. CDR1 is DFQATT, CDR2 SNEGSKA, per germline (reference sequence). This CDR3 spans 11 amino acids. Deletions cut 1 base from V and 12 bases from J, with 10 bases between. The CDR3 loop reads CSARAGPRQFF. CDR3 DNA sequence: TGCAGTGCTAGAGCCGGGCCTAGGCAGTTCTTC.

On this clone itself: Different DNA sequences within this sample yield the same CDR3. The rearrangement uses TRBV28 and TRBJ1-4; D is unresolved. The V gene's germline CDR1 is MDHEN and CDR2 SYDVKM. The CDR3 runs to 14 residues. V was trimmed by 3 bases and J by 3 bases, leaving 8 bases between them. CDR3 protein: CASSLGGSNEKLFF. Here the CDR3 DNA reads TGTGCCAGCAGTTTGGGCGGTTCTAATGAAAAACTGTTTTTT.

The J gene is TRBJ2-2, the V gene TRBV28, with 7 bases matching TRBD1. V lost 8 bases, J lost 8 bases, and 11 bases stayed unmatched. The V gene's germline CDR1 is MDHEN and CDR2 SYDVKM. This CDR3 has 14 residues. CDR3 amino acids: CASLPGQHVGELFF. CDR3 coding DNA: TGTGCCAGCCTTCCGGGACAGCACGTAGGGGAGCTGTTTTTT.

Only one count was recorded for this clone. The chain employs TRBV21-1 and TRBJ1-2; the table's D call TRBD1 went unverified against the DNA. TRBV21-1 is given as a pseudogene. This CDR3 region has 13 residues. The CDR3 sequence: CASYIGTGGGYTF. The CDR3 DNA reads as TGTGCCAGCTATATCGGGACAGGTGGCGGCTACACCTTC.

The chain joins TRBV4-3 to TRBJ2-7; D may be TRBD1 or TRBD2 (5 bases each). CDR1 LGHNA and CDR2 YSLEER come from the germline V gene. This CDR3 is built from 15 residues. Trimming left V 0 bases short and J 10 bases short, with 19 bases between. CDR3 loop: CASSQDLGTAVRQYF. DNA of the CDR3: TGCGCCAGCAGCCAAGATCTCGGGACGGCGGTACGTCAGTACTTC.

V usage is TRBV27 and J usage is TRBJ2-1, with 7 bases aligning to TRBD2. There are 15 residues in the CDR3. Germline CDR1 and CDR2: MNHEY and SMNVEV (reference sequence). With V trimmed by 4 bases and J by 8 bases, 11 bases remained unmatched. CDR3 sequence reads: CASSSSSGLRDEQFF. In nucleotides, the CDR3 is TGTGCCAGCAGTTCCTCTTCGGGACTAAGGGATGAGCAGTTCTTC.

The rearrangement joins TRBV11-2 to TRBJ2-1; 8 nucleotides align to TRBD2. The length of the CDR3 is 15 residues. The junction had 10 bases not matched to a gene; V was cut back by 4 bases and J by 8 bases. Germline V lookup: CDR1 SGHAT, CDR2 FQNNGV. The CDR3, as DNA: TGTGCCAGCAGCTCGGGCCTTAGAGCGGGAGATGAGCAGTTCTTC. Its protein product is CASSSGLRAGDEQFF. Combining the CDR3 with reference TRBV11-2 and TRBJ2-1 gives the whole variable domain EAGVAQSPRYKIIEKRQSVAFWCNPISGHATLYWYQQILGQGPKLLIQFQNNGVVDDSQLPKDRFSAERLKGVDSTLKIQPAKLEDSAVYLCASSSGLRAGDEQFFGPGTRLTVL.

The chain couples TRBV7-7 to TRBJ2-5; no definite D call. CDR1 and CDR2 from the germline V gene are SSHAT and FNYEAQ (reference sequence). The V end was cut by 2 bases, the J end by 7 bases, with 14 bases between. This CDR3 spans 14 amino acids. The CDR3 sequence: CASSLLAVKGTQYF. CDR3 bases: TGTGCCAGCAGCTTATTGGCGGTAAAGGGGACCCAGTACTTC.

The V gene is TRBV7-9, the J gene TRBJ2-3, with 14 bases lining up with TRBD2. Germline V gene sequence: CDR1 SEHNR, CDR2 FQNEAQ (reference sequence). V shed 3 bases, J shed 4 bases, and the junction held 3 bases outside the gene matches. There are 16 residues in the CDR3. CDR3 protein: CASSFGTSGSSDTQYF. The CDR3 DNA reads TGTGCCAGCAGCTTCGGGACTAGCGGGAGTTCAGATACGCAGTATTTT.

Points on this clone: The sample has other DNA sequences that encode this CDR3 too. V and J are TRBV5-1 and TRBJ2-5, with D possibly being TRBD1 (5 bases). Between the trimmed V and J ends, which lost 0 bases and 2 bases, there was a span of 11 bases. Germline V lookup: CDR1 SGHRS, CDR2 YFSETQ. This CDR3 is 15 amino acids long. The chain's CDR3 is CASSLAGHVQETQYF. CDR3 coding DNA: TGCGCCAGCAGCTTGGCAGGACACGTACAAGAGACCCAGTACTTC.

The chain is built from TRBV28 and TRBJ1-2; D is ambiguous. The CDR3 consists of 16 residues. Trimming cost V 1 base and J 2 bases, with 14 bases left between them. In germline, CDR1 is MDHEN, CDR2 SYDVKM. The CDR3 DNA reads TGTGCCAGCAGTTTATACCGTCGCCCTGGGAACTATGGCTACACCTTC. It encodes CASSLYRRPGNYGYTF.

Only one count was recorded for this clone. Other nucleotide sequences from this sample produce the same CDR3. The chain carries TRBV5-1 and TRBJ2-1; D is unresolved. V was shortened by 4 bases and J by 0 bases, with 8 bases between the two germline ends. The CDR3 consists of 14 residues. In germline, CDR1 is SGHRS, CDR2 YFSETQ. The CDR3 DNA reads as TGCGCCAGCAGCAGTCCGAGCTCCTACAATGAGCAGTTCTTC. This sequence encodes CASSSPSSYNEQFF. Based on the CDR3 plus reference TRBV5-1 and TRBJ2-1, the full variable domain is KAGVTQTPRYLIKTRGQQVTLSCSPISGHRSVSWYQQTPGQGLQFLFEYFSETQRNKGNFPGRFSGRQFSNSRSEMNVSTLELGDSALYLCASSSPSSYNEQFFGPGTRLTVL.

The CDR3 sequence: CASRRNRDGSYEQYF. The CDR3 region has the DNA TGTGCCAGCCGCCGGAATAGGGACGGCTCCTACGAGCAGTACTTC. The chain couples TRBV6-5 to TRBJ2-7, with D perhaps assigned TRBD1 or TRBD2 (5 bases each). From germline, CDR1 is MNHEY and CDR2 SVGAGI. V was shortened by 8 bases and J by 0 bases, with 17 bases between the two germline ends. The CDR3 contains 15 residues.

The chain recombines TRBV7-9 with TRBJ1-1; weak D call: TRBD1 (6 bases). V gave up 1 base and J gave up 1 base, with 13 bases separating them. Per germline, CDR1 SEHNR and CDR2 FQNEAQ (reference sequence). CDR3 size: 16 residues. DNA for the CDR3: TGTGCCAGCAGCTTAGTGGAGACAGGCCAGAACACTGAAGCTTTCTTT. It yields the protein CASSLVETGQNTEAFF.

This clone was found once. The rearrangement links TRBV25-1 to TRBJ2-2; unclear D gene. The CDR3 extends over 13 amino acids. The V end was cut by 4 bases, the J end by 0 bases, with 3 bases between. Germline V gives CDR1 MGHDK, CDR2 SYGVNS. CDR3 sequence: CASSATNTGELFF. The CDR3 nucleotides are TGTGCCAGCAGTGCTACGAACACCGGGGAGCTGTTTTTT. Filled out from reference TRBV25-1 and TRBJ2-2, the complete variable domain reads EADIYQTPRYLVIGTGKKITLECSQTMGHDKMYWYQQDPGMELHLIHYSYGVNSTEKGDLSSESTVSRIRTEHFPLTLESARPSHTSQYLCASSATNTGELFFGEGSRLTVL.

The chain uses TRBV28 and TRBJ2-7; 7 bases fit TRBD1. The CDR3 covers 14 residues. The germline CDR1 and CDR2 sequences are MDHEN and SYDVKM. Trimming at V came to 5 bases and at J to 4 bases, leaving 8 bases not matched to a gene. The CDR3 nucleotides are TGTGCCAGCAGTCCACCCGCGGACAGGTACGAGCAGTACTTC. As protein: CASSPPADRYEQYF.

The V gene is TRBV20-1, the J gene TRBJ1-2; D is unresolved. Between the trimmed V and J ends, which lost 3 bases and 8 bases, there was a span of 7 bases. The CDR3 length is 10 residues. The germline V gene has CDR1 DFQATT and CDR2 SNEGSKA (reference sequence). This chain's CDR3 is CSASMDGYTF. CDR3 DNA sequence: TGCAGTGCTAGTATGGACGGCTACACCTTC.

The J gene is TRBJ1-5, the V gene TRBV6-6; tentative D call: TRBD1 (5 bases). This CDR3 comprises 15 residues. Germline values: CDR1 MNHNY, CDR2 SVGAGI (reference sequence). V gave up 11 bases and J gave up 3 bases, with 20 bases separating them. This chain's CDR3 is CASHPARDYNQPQHF. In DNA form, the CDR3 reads TGTGCCTCGCACCCCGCTCGGGACTACAATCAGCCCCAGCATTTT.

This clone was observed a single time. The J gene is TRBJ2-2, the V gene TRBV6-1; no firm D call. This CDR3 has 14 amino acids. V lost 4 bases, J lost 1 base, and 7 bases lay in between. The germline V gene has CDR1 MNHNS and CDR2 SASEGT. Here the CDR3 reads CASSGQLNTGELFF. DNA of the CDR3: TGTGCCAGCAGTGGACAACTGAACACCGGGGAGCTGTTTTTT.

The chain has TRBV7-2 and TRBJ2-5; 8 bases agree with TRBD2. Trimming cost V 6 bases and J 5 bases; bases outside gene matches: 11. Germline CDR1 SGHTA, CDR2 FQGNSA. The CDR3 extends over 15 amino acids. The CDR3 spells CASSTSGRGGETQYF. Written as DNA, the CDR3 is TGTGCCAGCAGTACCAGCGGGAGAGGGGGGGAGACCCAGTACTTC.